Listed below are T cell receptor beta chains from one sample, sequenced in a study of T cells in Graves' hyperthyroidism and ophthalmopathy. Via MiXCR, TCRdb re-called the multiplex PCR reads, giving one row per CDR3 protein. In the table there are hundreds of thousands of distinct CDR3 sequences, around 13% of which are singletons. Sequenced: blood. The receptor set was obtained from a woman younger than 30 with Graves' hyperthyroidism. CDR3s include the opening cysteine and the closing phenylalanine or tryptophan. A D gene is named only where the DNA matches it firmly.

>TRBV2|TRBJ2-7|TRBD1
CAITGQGGYEQYF
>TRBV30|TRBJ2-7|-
CAWRRDSYEQYF
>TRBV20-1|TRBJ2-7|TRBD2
CSANSGRGLYEQYF
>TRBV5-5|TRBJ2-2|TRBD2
CASSLTPGTSGRIRPGELFF
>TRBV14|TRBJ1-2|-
CASSQDSPFSGARPYGYTF
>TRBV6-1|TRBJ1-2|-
CASSAPYGASGSYGYTF
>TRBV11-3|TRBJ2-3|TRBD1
CASSLVATGGTDTQYF
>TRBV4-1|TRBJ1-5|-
CASSQGSPSPYNQPQHF
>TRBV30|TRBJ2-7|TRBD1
CAWSPPGQGAGEQYF
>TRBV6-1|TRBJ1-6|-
CASSTVTGLHF